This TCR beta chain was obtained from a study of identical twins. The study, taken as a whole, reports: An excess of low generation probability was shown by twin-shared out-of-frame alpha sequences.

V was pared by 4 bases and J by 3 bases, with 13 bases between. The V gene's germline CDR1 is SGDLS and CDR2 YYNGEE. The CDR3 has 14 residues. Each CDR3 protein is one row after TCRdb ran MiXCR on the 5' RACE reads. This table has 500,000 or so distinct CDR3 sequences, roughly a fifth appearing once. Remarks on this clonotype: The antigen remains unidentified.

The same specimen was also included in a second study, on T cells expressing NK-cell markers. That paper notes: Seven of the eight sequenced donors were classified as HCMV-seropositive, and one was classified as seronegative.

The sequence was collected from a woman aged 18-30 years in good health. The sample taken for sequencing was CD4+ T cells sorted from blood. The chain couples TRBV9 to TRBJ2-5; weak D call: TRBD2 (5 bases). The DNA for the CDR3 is TGTGCCAGCAGCCGGTCACTAGGAGAAGAGACCCAGTACTTC. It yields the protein CASSRSLGEETQYF. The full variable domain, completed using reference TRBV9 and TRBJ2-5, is DSGVTQTPKHLITATGQRVTLRCSPRSGDLSVYWYQQSLDQGLQFLIQYYNGEERAKGNILERFSAQQFPDLHSELNLSSLELGDSALYFCASSRSLGEETQYFGPGTRLLVL.